A selection of T cell receptor beta chains follows, all from one sample in a study of control samples from healthy donors and cancer patients. Sequenced by immunoSEQ multiplex PCR; TCRdb stores in-frame clones only, minus some. The sample lists roughly 120,000 clones; around 89% were seen once. Specimen: blood. These receptors all stem from a woman between 65 and 79 years old in good health. The CDR3 runs from the conserved cysteine through the conserved F or W. The order of the fields is D gene, J gene, V gene, clone size, CDR3 protein, CDR3 DNA. A D gene is named only where the DNA matches it firmly. Rows give clone size only sometimes, using once, few, many, or a class for an expanded clone.

d_call: .; j_call: TRBJ2-5; v_call: TRBV24-1; clone_size: once; cdr3_aa: CATSDSRGPGETQYF; cdr3_nt: TGTGCCACCAGTGATTCCCGGGGCCCCGGGGAGACCCAGTACTTC
d_call: .; j_call: TRBJ2-7; v_call: TRBV15; clone_size: .; cdr3_aa: CATSPGGHSSYEQYF; cdr3_nt: TGTGCCACCAGCCCAGGCGGTCACAGCTCCTACGAGCAGTACTTC
d_call: .; j_call: TRBJ1-1; v_call: TRBV7-3; clone_size: .; cdr3_aa: CASSPGATNTEAFF; cdr3_nt: TGTGCCAGCAGCCCAGGGGCTACGAACACTGAAGCTTTCTTT
d_call: .; j_call: TRBJ1-1; v_call: TRBV5-1; clone_size: .; cdr3_aa: CASSHGNMNTEAFF; cdr3_nt: TGCGCCAGCAGCCATGGGAACATGAACACTGAAGCTTTCTTT
d_call: TRBD2; j_call: TRBJ2-7; v_call: TRBV7-9; clone_size: .; cdr3_aa: CASSLTSGDLYEQYF; cdr3_nt: TGTGCCAGCAGCTTAACCAGCGGGGACCTTTACGAGCAGTACTTC
d_call: TRBD2; j_call: TRBJ2-7; v_call: TRBV7-9; clone_size: .; cdr3_aa: CASSSPPGTTAYEQYF; cdr3_nt: TGTGCCAGCAGCTCCCCCCCGGGGACTACCGCCTACGAGCAGTACTTC
d_call: .; j_call: TRBJ1-3; v_call: TRBV27; clone_size: .; cdr3_aa: CASSSGGLGNTIYF; cdr3_nt: TGTGCCAGCAGTTCCGGGGGACTTGGAAACACCATATATTTT
d_call: .; j_call: TRBJ2-3; v_call: TRBV20-1; clone_size: .; cdr3_aa: CSASPPPGGIGTDTQYF; cdr3_nt: TGCAGTGCTAGTCCCCCCCCCGGGGGTATCGGCACAGATACGCAGTATTTT
d_call: .; j_call: TRBJ1-4; v_call: TRBV4-1; clone_size: once; cdr3_aa: CASSLSTATNEKLFF; cdr3_nt: TGCGCCAGCAGCCTTAGTACTGCAACTAATGAAAAACTGTTTTTT
d_call: TRBD1; j_call: TRBJ1-2; v_call: TRBV29-1; clone_size: .; cdr3_aa: CSVATGDKGYTF; cdr3_nt: TGCAGCGTCGCCACAGGGGATAAGGGCTACACCTTC
d_call: TRBD1; j_call: TRBJ2-7; v_call: TRBV5-5; clone_size: .; cdr3_aa: CASSLFGQGGYEQYF; cdr3_nt: TGTGCCAGCAGCTTGTTCGGACAGGGAGGCTACGAGCAGTACTTC
d_call: .; j_call: TRBJ2-1; v_call: TRBV9; clone_size: few; cdr3_aa: CASSVVESSYNEQFF; cdr3_nt: TGTGCCAGCAGCGTAGTTGAGAGCTCCTACAATGAGCAGTTCTTC
d_call: .; j_call: TRBJ1-6; v_call: TRBV5-1; clone_size: .; cdr3_aa: CASSTIESSPLHF; cdr3_nt: TGCGCCAGCAGCACAATCGAGAGTTCACCCCTCCACTTT
d_call: .; j_call: TRBJ2-1; v_call: TRBV2; clone_size: .; cdr3_aa: CASSERTVFGEQFF; cdr3_nt: TGTGCCAGCAGCGAACGGACGGTCTTCGGGGAGCAGTTCTTC
d_call: .; j_call: TRBJ2-3; v_call: TRBV4-1; clone_size: .; cdr3_aa: CASSQEAAGSTQYF; cdr3_nt: TGCGCCAGCAGCCAAGAGGCAGCGGGCAGTACGCAGTATTTT
d_call: .; j_call: TRBJ1-5; v_call: TRBV25-1; clone_size: .; cdr3_aa: CASSPNPGNQPQHF; cdr3_nt: TGTGCCAGCAGCCCAAACCCAGGGAATCAGCCCCAGCATTTT
d_call: TRBD1; j_call: TRBJ1-6; v_call: TRBV6-6; clone_size: .; cdr3_aa: CASSPGTGLGNSPLHF; cdr3_nt: TGTGCCAGCAGCCCCGGGACAGGGCTTGGGAATTCACCCCTCCACTTT
d_call: .; j_call: TRBJ1-2; v_call: TRBV10-3; clone_size: few; cdr3_aa: CAINFGGEMKHGYTF; cdr3_nt: TGTGCCATCAATTTCGGGGGGGAAATGAAGCATGGCTACACCTTC
d_call: .; j_call: TRBJ1-1; v_call: TRBV11-3; clone_size: .; cdr3_aa: CASSPTQNTEAFF; cdr3_nt: TGTGCCAGCAGCCCGACACAGAACACTGAAGCTTTCTTT
d_call: TRBD1; j_call: TRBJ2-5; v_call: TRBV11-2; clone_size: .; cdr3_aa: CASSRQGQETQYF; cdr3_nt: TGTGCCAGCAGCCGACAGGGGCAAGAGACCCAGTACTTC
d_call: .; j_call: TRBJ2-3; v_call: TRBV20-1; clone_size: .; cdr3_aa: CSAFADTQYF; cdr3_nt: TGCAGTGCTTTTGCAGATACGCAGTATTTT
d_call: .; j_call: TRBJ2-1; v_call: TRBV6-6; clone_size: .; cdr3_aa: CASSYGLEGGNNEQFF; cdr3_nt: TGTGCCAGCAGTTACGGCTTAGAGGGGGGCAACAATGAGCAGTTCTTC
d_call: .; j_call: TRBJ2-4; v_call: TRBV21-1; clone_size: .; cdr3_aa: CASSKQGARFKNIQYF; cdr3_nt: TGTGCCAGCAGCAAACAGGGAGCGAGGTTCAAAAACATTCAGTACTTC
d_call: .; j_call: TRBJ1-2; v_call: TRBV5-6; clone_size: .; cdr3_aa: CASSLMTGRSNYGYTF; cdr3_nt: TGTGCCAGCAGCTTGATGACGGGGAGATCTAACTATGGCTACACCTTC
d_call: TRBD1; j_call: TRBJ2-2; v_call: TRBV5-1; clone_size: .; cdr3_aa: CASSTSTGALRSGELFF; cdr3_nt: TGCGCCAGCAGCACCTCTACAGGGGCCCTTAGGAGCGGGGAGCTGTTTTTT
d_call: .; j_call: TRBJ1-2; v_call: TRBV5-1; clone_size: .; cdr3_aa: CASSFDGNYGYTF; cdr3_nt: TGCGCCAGCAGCTTCGACGGAAACTATGGCTACACCTTC
d_call: .; j_call: TRBJ1-1; v_call: TRBV6-5; clone_size: .; cdr3_aa: CASSYSGQHTEAFF; cdr3_nt: TGTGCCAGCAGTTACTCTGGACAGCACACTGAAGCTTTCTTT
d_call: TRBD2; j_call: TRBJ2-3; v_call: TRBV27; clone_size: .; cdr3_aa: CASSSPGGSTDTQYF; cdr3_nt: TGTGCCAGCAGTTCACCCGGGGGGAGCACAGATACGCAGTATTTT
d_call: .; j_call: TRBJ2-7; v_call: TRBV2; clone_size: .; cdr3_aa: CASSSQGTYEQYF; cdr3_nt: TGTGCCAGCAGTTCACAGGGAACGTACGAGCAGTACTTC
d_call: TRBD1; j_call: TRBJ1-2; v_call: TRBV25-1; clone_size: .; cdr3_aa: CASSELGDRAHGYTF; cdr3_nt: TGTGCCAGCAGTGAATTAGGGGACAGGGCACATGGCTACACCTTC
d_call: TRBD1; j_call: TRBJ2-1; v_call: TRBV5-1; clone_size: .; cdr3_aa: CASSGQGASDEQFF; cdr3_nt: TGCGCCAGCTCGGGTCAGGGGGCAAGTGATGAGCAGTTCTTC
d_call: .; j_call: TRBJ2-3; v_call: TRBV3-1/TRBV3-2; clone_size: .; cdr3_aa: CASSQVGGPNTDTQYF; cdr3_nt: TGTGCCAGCAGCCAAGTGGGGGGGCCTAACACAGATACGCAGTATTTT
d_call: .; j_call: TRBJ2-1; v_call: TRBV11-2; clone_size: .; cdr3_aa: CASSLGLPGQFF; cdr3_nt: TGTGCCAGCAGCTTAGGACTCCCTGGGCAGTTCTTC
d_call: .; j_call: TRBJ2-7; v_call: TRBV3-1/TRBV3-2; clone_size: few; cdr3_aa: CASSPSQTGGTYF; cdr3_nt: TGTGCCAGCAGCCCGTCCCAGACAGGCGGTACGTACTTC
d_call: TRBD1; j_call: TRBJ1-4; v_call: TRBV7-9; clone_size: .; cdr3_aa: CASTSRGGGYGKLFF; cdr3_nt: TGTGCCAGCACCTCGCGGGGAGGGGGCTATGGAAAACTGTTTTTT
d_call: .; j_call: TRBJ1-6; v_call: TRBV7-2; clone_size: .; cdr3_aa: CASSLAPGGSSYNSPLHF; cdr3_nt: TGTGCCAGCAGCTTAGCCCCAGGCGGGAGCTCCTATAATTCACCCCTCCACTTT
d_call: .; j_call: TRBJ1-1; v_call: TRBV6-5; clone_size: .; cdr3_aa: CASSYFGVTNTEAFF; cdr3_nt: TGTGCCAGCAGTTACTTCGGGGTCACTAACACTGAAGCTTTCTTT
d_call: .; j_call: TRBJ1-2; v_call: TRBV5-6; clone_size: .; cdr3_aa: CASSPWAEGDGYTF; cdr3_nt: TGTGCCAGCAGCCCTTGGGCAGAGGGGGATGGCTACACCTTC
d_call: .; j_call: TRBJ1-2; v_call: TRBV5-1; clone_size: .; cdr3_aa: CASRPALVGENYGYTF; cdr3_nt: TGCGCCAGCAGGCCCGCGCTGGTGGGCGAAAACTATGGCTACACCTTC
d_call: TRBD2; j_call: TRBJ2-1; v_call: TRBV29-1; clone_size: .; cdr3_aa: CSVGTTSGGALEQFF; cdr3_nt: TGCAGCGTTGGAACGACTAGCGGGGGGGCCCTTGAGCAGTTCTTC
d_call: .; j_call: TRBJ2-5; v_call: TRBV5-1; clone_size: .; cdr3_aa: CASSLEETQYF; cdr3_nt: TGCGCCAGCAGCTTGGAGGAGACCCAGTACTTC
d_call: .; j_call: TRBJ1-1; v_call: TRBV12-3/TRBV12-4; clone_size: .; cdr3_aa: CASIAGPGEAFF; cdr3_nt: TGTGCCAGCATAGCTGGGCCGGGAGAAGCTTTCTTT
d_call: TRBD1; j_call: TRBJ2-3; v_call: TRBV5-4; clone_size: .; cdr3_aa: CASSLGGQGESSADTQYF; cdr3_nt: TGTGCCAGCAGCTTGGGGGGACAGGGGGAGAGTAGCGCAGATACGCAGTATTTT
d_call: .; j_call: TRBJ2-3; v_call: TRBV19; clone_size: .; cdr3_aa: CASQGQGTDTQYF; cdr3_nt: TGTGCCAGTCAAGGCCAGGGCACAGATACGCAGTATTTT
d_call: .; j_call: TRBJ1-5; v_call: TRBV12-3/TRBV12-4; clone_size: once; cdr3_aa: CASSLVSYQPQHF; cdr3_nt: TGTGCCAGCAGTTTAGTCAGCTACCAGCCCCAGCATTTT
d_call: .; j_call: TRBJ2-5; v_call: TRBV5-5; clone_size: .; cdr3_aa: CASSPQGFQETQYF; cdr3_nt: TGTGCCAGCAGCCCCCAGGGATTCCAAGAGACCCAGTACTTC